Described below is a single T cell receptor (beta chain) sequence and its context. Its target antigen remains unknown. Within one base of it there is no much larger clone, and no base qualities were kept. Patients with autoimmune disease history or receiving systemic immunosuppression were excluded from the trial. Peripheral blood for TCR sequencing was collected from all dose cohorts at baseline, on cycle 4 day 1, and on cycle 7 day 1. The samples were taken from a phase I, first-in-human, multicenter, open-label dose-escalation trial of ivuxolimab. Adults with locally advanced or metastatic melanoma, renal cell, hepatocellular, or head and neck squamous cell carcinoma were enrolled in the trial. Before TCR sequencing, CD4+ T cells and CD8+ T cells from peripheral blood were sorted into separate populations. Genomic DNA was isolated from the sorted cells so that the TCRbeta CDR3 region could be sequenced. The immunoSEQ Assay was used for sequencing of TCRbeta CDR3 regions. TCRdb took over this immuneACCESS table, retaining in-frame rearrangements with V and J assigned. Such tables are incomplete; in checked studies, under half of the missing clones stem from an unresolved V gene, and the remainder is unexplained. This sample has approximately 50,000 clones in its table, and roughly 80% of those were observed once. Together, the top ten hold over 2.5% of the sample.

These data come from a study of OX40 agonist ivuxolimab in advanced cancers. For the wider study: The costimulatory receptor OX40 (CD134) was targeted by ivuxolimab, a fully human IgG2 agonistic monoclonal antibody. Intravenous ivuxolimab was administered to patients every 2 weeks at six dose levels: 0.01, 0.1, 0.3, 1.5, 3 and 10 mg/kg. Of the roughly 53 patients in dose escalation, around 19 had hepatocellular carcinoma, around 15 had melanoma, 9 had renal cell carcinoma and 9 had head and neck cancer. In the dose-escalation cohort, approximately 82% of patients were male, and the mean age was approximately 64 years, with a range of about 20 to 90. Prior anti-PD-1, anti-PD-L1 or anti-CTLA-4 therapy was permitted, and checkpoint inhibitors had been received by about 37% of dose-escalation patients. Partial responses were achieved by three dose-escalation patients, of whom one had hepatocellular carcinoma and two had cutaneous melanoma. The purpose of peripheral TCRbeta sequencing was to test whether ivuxolimab changed TCR sequence diversity and led to clonal T-cell expansion. The monotherapy dose-escalation portion (N of about 57 patients) of the phase I ivuxolimab trial is reported in the paper. Study-wide conclusions, independent of this receptor: After ivuxolimab, more expanded clones were found on average in CD8+ T cells than in CD4+ T cells. In the 0.1-3.0 mg/kg groups, partial responders had among the lowest normalized peripheral clonal expansion, particularly in CD8+ T cells. Which antigens the clonally expanded peripheral T cells were specific for was not determined. Low levels of normalized T-cell clonal expansion were also shown by some nonresponding patients. At doses of 0.1 to 3.0 mg/kg, clonal expansion of both CD4+ and CD8+ T cells in blood was seen between baseline and week 6.

The germline ends are 12 bases apart after V is trimmed by 3 bases and J by 0 bases. The CDR3 runs 15 amino acids, cysteine and phenylalanine included. Solely the CDR3 DNA is kept, with 45 bases framed from the first base. From the germline V gene, CDR1 is KGHSH and CDR2 is LQKENI. This specimen was CD4+ or CD8+ T cells sorted from blood, taken in a trial of the OX40 agonist ivuxolimab. The sequence links TRBV18 to TRBJ2-7; the D gene is unclear. The receptor comes from an adult with an advanced solid tumor such as melanoma, head and neck, liver or kidney cancer. The CDR3 protein sequence reads: CASSPSSLISYEQYF. The sequenced DNA is TGTGCCAGCTCACCCTCCTCTTTGATCTCCTACGAGCAGTACTTC.